Below, 7 T cell receptor beta chains from the same sample are listed, as sequenced in a study of spatial heterogeneity in lung cancer. In TCRdb, the 5' RACE reads were re-called with MiXCR into one record per CDR3 protein. This sample has about 75,000 distinct CDR3 sequences, with approximately 12% found just once. Time point denoted: sample taken at primary tumor resection. Extraction of whole RNA from tumor, nontumor lung or frozen PBMC preceded unsorted sequencing. The sample here was PBMCs, taken at surgery. These receptors were taken from a male donor with early-stage non-small cell lung cancer.

This clonotype showed up many times. CDR3 sequence reads: CASSGLPEAGNTIYF. DNA of the CDR3: TGTGCCAGCAGCGGCCTTCCCGAGGCCGGAAACACCATATATTTT. The V and J genes are TRBV9 and TRBJ1-3, with unresolved D. This CDR3 is built from 15 residues. V gave up 3 bases and J gave up 4 bases, with 14 bases separating them. Germline loops: CDR1 SGDLS, CDR2 YYNGEE.

This clonotype was seen repeatedly, ten times or more. The V call is TRBV6-1, the J call TRBJ1-1, with 8 bases that match TRBD1. The V gene's germline CDR1 is MNHNS and CDR2 SASEGT. This CDR3 has 14 residues. The J segment lost 5 bases and the V segment lost 6 bases, leaving 8 bases of the junction unmatched. The CDR3 region is CASRSDRVRTEAFF. The CDR3 DNA is TGTGCCAGCAGATCGGACAGGGTTCGAACTGAAGCTTTCTTT.

The rearrangement links TRBV19 to TRBJ1-1; tentatively, D is TRBD1 (6 bases). The CDR3 is made up of 14 amino acids. Germline V gene sequence: CDR1 LNHDA, CDR2 SQIVND (reference sequence). The germline V and J ends were trimmed by 6 bases and 1 base, with 12 bases remaining between them. The CDR3 DNA reads as TGTGCCAGTAGCCAGGACAGATCGAACACTGAAGCTTTCTTT. Translated, it gives CASSQDRSNTEAFF.

The gene calls are TRBV3-1 and TRBJ1-1; the D gene is possibly TRBD1 (6 bases). Deletions cut 3 bases from V and 8 bases from J, with 16 bases between. Germline CDR1 and CDR2: LGHDT and YNNKEL (reference sequence). The CDR3 spans 14 residues. The CDR3 DNA follows: TGTGCCAGCAGCCACTGGGACAACTCCGGGGAAGCTTTCTTT. It specifies CASSHWDNSGEAFF.

This clonotype was recorded at least ten times. The chain combines TRBV19 with TRBJ2-1; the match to TRBD2 covers 12 bases. The germline gives CDR1 LNHDA, CDR2 SQIVND (reference sequence). The CDR3 spans 16 residues. With V trimmed by 2 bases and J by 4 bases, 3 bases remained unmatched. The CDR3 DNA sequence: TGTGCCAGTAGTATAAGGCTAGCGGGAGGGTACAATGAGCAGTTCTTC. Its protein product is CASSIRLAGGYNEQFF.

This clonotype was seen more than once but under ten times. The chain carries TRBV5-4 and TRBJ2-1; a weak D match, TRBD2 (6 bases). With 3 bases removed from V and 7 bases from J, the gap between germline ends came to 20 bases. Germline CDR1 and CDR2: SGHNT and YYREEE (reference sequence). The CDR3 loop spans 16 amino acids. The CDR3 protein is CASSSPTPGVANEQFF. CDR3 sequence (DNA): TGTGCCAGCAGCTCTCCCACGCCGGGAGTAGCGAATGAGCAGTTCTTC.

The chain is built from TRBV15 and TRBJ2-1; unclear D gene. The CDR3 extends over 15 amino acids. V was trimmed by 0 bases and J by 0 bases, leaving 6 bases between them. In germline, CDR1 is LNHNV, CDR2 YYDKDF (reference sequence). The CDR3 region is CATSRDAASYNEQFF. For the CDR3, the DNA is TGTGCCACCAGCAGAGACGCAGCCTCCTACAATGAGCAGTTCTTC.